The clone carrying this T cell receptor (beta chain) was detected once. Antigen: not known. This sample is drawn from a study of blood T cells in healthy people across ages. Overall study results and limits: With unsorted PBMCs, a conclusive comparison of naive versus antigen-experienced cells was not possible.

Next came a second PCR, run for about 6 to 12 cycles, which used a sample-barcoded 5' primer along with a J-beta primer mix. TCRdb reanalysed the 5' RACE reads using MiXCR and keeps one entry per CDR3 protein. This table holds 1 million or so distinct CDR3 sequences, 35% to 50% found once. Trimming shortened V by 6 bases and J by 0 bases, and 15 bases separated the two germline ends. Looked up from germline, CDR1 is MDHEN and CDR2 is SYDVKM. CDR3 length equals 15 residues. Source material: blood. This rearrangement joins TRBV28 to TRBJ2-7; D is possibly TRBD1 (6 bases). This TCR was sampled from a woman aged 60 to 75 in good health. The CDR3 DNA is TGTGCCAGCAGACGGGACAAGGGGCCCTCCTACGAGCAGTACTTC. Amino acid sequence: CASRRDKGPSYEQYF.